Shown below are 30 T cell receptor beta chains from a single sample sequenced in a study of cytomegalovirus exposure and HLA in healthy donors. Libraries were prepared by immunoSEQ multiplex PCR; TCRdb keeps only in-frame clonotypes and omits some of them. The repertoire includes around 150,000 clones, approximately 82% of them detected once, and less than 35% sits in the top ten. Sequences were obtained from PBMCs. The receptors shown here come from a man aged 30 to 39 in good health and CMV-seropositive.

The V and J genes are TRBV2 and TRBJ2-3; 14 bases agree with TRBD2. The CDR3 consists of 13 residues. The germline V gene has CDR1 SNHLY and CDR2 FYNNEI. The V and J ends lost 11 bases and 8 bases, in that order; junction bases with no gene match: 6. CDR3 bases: TGTGCCGGCGGACTAGCGGGGGGTACTACGCAGTATTTT. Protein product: CAGGLAGGTTQYF.

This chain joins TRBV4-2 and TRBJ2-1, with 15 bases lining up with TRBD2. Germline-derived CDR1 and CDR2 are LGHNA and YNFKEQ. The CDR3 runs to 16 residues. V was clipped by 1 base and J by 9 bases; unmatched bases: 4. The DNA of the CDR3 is TGTGCCAGCAGCCAAGGAGGACTAGCGGGAGGGGGTGAGCAGTTCTTC. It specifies CASSQGGLAGGGEQFF.

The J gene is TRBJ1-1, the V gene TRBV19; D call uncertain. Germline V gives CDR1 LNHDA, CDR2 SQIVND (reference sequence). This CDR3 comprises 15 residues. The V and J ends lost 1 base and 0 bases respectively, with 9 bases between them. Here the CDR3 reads CASSIGVGLNTEAFF. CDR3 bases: TGTGCCAGTAGTATAGGCGTCGGGTTGAACACTGAAGCTTTCTTT.

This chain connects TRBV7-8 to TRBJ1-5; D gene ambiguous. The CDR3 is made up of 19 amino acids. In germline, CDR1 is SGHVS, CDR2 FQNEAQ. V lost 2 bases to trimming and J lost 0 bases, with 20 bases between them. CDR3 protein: CASSLRSAAEPLSNQPQHF. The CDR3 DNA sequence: TGTGCCAGCAGCTTAAGGTCCGCGGCGGAGCCTCTTAGCAATCAGCCCCAGCATTTT.

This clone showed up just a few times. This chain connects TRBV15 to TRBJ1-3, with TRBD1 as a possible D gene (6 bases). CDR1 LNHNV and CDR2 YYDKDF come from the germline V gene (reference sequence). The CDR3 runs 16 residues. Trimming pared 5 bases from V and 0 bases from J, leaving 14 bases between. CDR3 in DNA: TGTGCCACCAGCGGAGGGGGACTAAACTCTGGAAACACCATATATTTT. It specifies CATSGGGLNSGNTIYF.

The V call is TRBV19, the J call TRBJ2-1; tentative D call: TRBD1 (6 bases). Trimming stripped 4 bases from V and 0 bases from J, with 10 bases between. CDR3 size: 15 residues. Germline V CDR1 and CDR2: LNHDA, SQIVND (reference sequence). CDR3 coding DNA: TGTGCCAGTAGTACCGACAGGAGCTCCTACAATGAGCAGTTCTTC. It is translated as CASSTDRSSYNEQFF.

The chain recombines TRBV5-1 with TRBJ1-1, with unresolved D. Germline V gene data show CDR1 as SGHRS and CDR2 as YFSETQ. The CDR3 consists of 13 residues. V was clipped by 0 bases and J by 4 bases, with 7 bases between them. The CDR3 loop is CASSLAQATEAFF. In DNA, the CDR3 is TGCGCCAGCAGCTTGGCCCAGGCCACTGAAGCTTTCTTT.

This chain's CDR3 is CASSTLRTGRYNEQFF. The CDR3 DNA follows: TGTGCCAGTAGCACCCTGCGTACAGGGCGTTACAATGAGCAGTTCTTC. This chain uses TRBV19 with TRBJ2-1; D may be TRBD1 (6 bases). V lost 6 bases and J lost 4, with 19 bases in between. Per germline, CDR1 LNHDA and CDR2 SQIVND (reference sequence). The CDR3 is made up of 16 amino acids. Combining the CDR3 with reference TRBV19 and TRBJ2-1 gives the whole variable domain DGGITQSPKYLFRKEGQNVTLSCEQNLNHDAMYWYRQDPGQGLRLIYYSQIVNDFQKGDIAEGYSVSREKKESFPLTVTSAQKNPTAFYLCASSTLRTGRYNEQFFGPGTRLTVL.

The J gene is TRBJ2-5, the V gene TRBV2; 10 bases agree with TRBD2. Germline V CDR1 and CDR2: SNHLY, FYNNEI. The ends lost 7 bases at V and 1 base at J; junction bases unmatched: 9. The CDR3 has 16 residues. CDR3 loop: CASTQGLAGAQETQYF. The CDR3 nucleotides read TGTGCCAGCACTCAAGGTCTAGCGGGGGCCCAAGAGACCCAGTACTTC.

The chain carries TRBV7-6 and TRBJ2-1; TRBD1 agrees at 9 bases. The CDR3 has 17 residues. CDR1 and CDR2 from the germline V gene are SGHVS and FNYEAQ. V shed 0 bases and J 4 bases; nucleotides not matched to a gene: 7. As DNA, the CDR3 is TGTGCCAGCAGCTTAGCGCGAGGACAGGGGCAATACAATGAGCAGTTCTTC. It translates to CASSLARGQGQYNEQFF.

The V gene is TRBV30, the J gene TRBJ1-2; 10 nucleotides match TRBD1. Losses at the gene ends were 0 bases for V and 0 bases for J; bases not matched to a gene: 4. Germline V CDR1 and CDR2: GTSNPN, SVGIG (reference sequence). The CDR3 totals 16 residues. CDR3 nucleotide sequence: TGTGCCTGGAGTGTACTGGACAGGGGGACTAACTATGGCTACACCTTC. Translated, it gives CAWSVLDRGTNYGYTF.

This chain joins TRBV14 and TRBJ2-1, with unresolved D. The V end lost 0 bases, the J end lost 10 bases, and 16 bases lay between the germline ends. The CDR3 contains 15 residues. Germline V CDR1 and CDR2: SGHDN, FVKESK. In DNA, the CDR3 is TGTGCCAGCAGCCAAGAGCCTTCAGGTTGGGCAGAGCAGTTCTTC. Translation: CASSQEPSGWAEQFF.

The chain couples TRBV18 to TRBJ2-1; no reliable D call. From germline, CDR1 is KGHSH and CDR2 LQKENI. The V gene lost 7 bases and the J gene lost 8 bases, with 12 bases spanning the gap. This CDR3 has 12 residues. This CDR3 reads CASLELSDEQFF. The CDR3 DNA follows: TGTGCCAGCTTAGAGCTCAGCGATGAGCAGTTCTTC.

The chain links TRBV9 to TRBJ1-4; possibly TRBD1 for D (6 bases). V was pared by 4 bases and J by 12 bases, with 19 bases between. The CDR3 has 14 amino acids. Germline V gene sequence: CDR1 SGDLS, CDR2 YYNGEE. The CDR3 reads CASSTLMGAGELFF. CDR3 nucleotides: TGTGCCAGCAGCACCCTAATGGGGGCTGGGGAACTGTTTTTT.

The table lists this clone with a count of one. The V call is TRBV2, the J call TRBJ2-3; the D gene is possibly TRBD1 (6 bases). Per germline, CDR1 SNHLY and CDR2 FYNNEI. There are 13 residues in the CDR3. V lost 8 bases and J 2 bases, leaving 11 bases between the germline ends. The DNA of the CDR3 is TGTGCCAGCCGGGACATTAACACAGATACGCAGTATTTT. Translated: CASRDINTDTQYF.

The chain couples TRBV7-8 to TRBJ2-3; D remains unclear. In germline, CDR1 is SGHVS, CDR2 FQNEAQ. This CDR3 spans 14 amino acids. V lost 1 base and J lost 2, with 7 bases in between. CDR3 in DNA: TGTGCCAGCAGCTTAGACGGTTTCACAGATACGCAGTATTTT. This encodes CASSLDGFTDTQYF.

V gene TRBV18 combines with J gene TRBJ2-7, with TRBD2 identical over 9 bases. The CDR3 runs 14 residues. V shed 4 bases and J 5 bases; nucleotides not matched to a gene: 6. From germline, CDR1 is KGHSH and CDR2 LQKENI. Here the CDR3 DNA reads TGTGCCAGCTCACGATCCCAGCGGGGGGACGAGCAGTACTTC. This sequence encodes CASSRSQRGDEQYF. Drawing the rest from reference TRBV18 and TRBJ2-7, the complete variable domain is NAGVMQNPRHLVRRRGQEARLRCSPMKGHSHVYWYRQLPEEGLKFMVYLQKENIIDESGMPKERFSAEFPKEGPSILRIQQVVRGDSAAYFCASSRSQRGDEQYFGPGTRLTVT.

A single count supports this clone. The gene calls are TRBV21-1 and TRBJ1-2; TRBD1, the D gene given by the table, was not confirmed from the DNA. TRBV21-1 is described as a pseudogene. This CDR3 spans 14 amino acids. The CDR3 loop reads CASSKGHSCYGYTF. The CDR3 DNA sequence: TGTGCCAGCAGCAAAGGTCACAGCTGCTATGGCTACACCTTC.

CDR3 nucleotide sequence: TGTGCCAGCAGCTTGGATAGCGGGGGGGCCTTGGGCTACAATGAGCAGTTCTTC. Protein sequence: CASSLDSGGALGYNEQFF. The rearrangement uses TRBV5-6 and TRBJ2-1; 11 bases are a match to TRBD2. This CDR3 is built from 18 residues. Germline CDR1 and CDR2: SGHDT and YYEEEE. The J segment lost 3 bases and the V segment lost 0 bases, leaving 8 bases of the junction unmatched.

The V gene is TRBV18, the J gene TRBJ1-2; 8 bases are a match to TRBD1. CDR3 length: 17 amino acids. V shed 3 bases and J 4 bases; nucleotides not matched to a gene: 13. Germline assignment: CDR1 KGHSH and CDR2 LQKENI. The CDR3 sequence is CASSPLASGQAFYGYTF. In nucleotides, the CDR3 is TGTGCCAGCTCACCTCTAGCTTCGGGACAGGCATTCTATGGCTACACCTTC.

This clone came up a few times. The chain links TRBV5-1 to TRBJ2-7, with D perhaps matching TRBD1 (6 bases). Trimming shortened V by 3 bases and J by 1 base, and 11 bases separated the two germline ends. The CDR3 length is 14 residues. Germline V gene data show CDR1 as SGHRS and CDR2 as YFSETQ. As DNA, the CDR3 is TGCGCCAGCAGCTCTTGGGACACGTCCTACGAGCAGTACTTC. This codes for CASSSWDTSYEQYF.

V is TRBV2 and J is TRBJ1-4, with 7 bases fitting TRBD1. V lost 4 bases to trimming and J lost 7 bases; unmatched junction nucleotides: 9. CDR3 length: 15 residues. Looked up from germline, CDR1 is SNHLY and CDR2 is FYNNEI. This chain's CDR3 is CASSGEGAEGEKLFF. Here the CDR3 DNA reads TGTGCCAGCAGTGGAGAGGGGGCAGAGGGTGAAAAACTGTTTTTT.

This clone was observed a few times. DNA for the CDR3: TGTGCCAGTCGAGGCAGGGGTCCCTATGGCTACACCTTC. Translation: CASRGRGPYGYTF. The rearrangement links TRBV19 to TRBJ1-2; a possible D gene is TRBD1 (6 bases). With 8 bases removed from V and 4 bases from J, the gap between germline ends came to 14 bases. The CDR3 is made up of 13 amino acids. Germline values: CDR1 LNHDA, CDR2 SQIVND (reference sequence).

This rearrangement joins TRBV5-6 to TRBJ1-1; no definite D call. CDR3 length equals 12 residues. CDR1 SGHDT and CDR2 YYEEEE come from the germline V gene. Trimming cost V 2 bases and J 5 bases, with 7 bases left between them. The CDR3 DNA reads TGTGCCAGCAGCTTCTATGAAACTGAAGCTTTCTTT. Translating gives CASSFYETEAFF.

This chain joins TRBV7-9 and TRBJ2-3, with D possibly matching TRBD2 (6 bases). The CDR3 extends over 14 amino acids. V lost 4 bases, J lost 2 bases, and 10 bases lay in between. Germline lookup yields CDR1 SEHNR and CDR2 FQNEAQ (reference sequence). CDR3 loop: CASSSPGVTDTQYF. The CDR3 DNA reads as TGTGCCAGCAGCTCCCCGGGGGTCACAGATACGCAGTATTTT.

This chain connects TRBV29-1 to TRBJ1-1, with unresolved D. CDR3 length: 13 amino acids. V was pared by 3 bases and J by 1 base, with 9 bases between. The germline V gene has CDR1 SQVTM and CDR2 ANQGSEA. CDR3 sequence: CSVDTARNTEAFF. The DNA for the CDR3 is TGCAGCGTTGACACCGCCAGGAACACTGAAGCTTTCTTT.

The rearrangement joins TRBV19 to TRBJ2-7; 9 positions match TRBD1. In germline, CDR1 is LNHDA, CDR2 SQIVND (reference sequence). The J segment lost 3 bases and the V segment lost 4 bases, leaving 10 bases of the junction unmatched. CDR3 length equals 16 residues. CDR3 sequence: CASSTGQGTFVYEQYF. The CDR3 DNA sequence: TGTGCCAGTAGTACCGGACAGGGGACTTTCGTCTACGAGCAGTACTTC. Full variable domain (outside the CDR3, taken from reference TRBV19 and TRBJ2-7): DGGITQSPKYLFRKEGQNVTLSCEQNLNHDAMYWYRQDPGQGLRLIYYSQIVNDFQKGDIAEGYSVSREKKESFPLTVTSAQKNPTAFYLCASSTGQGTFVYEQYFGPGTRLTVT.

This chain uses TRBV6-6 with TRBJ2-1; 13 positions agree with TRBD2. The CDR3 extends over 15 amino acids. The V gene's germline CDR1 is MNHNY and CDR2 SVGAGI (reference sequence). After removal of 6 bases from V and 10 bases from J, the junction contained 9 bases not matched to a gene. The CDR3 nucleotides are TGTGCCAGCAGCCCCCCGGGACTAGCGGGAACCGAGCAGTTCTTC. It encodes CASSPPGLAGTEQFF.

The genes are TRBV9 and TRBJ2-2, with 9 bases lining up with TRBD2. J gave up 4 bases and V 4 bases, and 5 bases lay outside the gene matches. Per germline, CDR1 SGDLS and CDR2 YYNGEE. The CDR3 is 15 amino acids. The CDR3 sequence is CASSLSGRSTGELFF. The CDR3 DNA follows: TGTGCCAGCAGCCTTAGCGGGAGATCCACCGGGGAGCTGTTTTTT.

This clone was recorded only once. DNA of the CDR3: TGTGCCAGCAGCACAGCTCGCATGAACACTGAAGCTTTCTTT. As protein: CASSTARMNTEAFF. This chain links TRBV9 with TRBJ1-1; D not resolved. Germline V lookup: CDR1 SGDLS, CDR2 YYNGEE. This CDR3 spans 14 amino acids. Trimming shortened V by 4 bases and J by 0 bases, and 10 bases separated the two germline ends.